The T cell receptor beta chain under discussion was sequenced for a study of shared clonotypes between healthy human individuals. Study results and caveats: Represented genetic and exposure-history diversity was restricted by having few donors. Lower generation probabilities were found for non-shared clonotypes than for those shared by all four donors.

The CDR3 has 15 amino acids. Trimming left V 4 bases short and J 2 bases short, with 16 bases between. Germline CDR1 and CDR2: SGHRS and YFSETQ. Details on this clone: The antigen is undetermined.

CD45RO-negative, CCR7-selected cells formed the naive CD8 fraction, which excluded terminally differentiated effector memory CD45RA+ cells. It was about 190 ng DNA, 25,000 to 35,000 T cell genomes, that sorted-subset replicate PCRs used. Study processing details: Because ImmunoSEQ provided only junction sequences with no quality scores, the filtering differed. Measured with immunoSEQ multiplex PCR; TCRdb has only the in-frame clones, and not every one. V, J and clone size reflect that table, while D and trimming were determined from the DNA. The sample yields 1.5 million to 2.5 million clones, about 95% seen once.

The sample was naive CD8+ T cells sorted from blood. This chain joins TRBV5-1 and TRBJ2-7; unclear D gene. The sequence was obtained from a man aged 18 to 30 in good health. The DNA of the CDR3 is TGCGCCAGCAGCCCCGGTGGGGTTGGGGCCTACGAGCAGTACTTC. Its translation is CASSPGGVGAYEQYF.